One and the same sample provided the 2 T cell receptor beta chains below, sequenced in a study of human T cells and chemical hapten exposure. This sample's time point: patch test 2, 6 weeks after DPC sensitization. The treatment denotes: therapeutic diphenylcyclopropenone sensitization with weekly scalp DPC. Each CDR3 protein gets one entry after TCRdb re-called the RACE reads with MiXCR. The table shows 360,000 or so distinct CDR3 sequences, with around 6% occurring only once. The starting material was whole blood, obtained in connection with sensitization to the hapten diphenylcyclopropenone (DPC). All receptors come from a woman in her late teens or twenties with alopecia areata. Some clones in this sample may be carry-over from other donors' samples.

This clonotype showed up many times. The rearrangement joins TRBV5-1 to TRBJ2-5; 14 nucleotides match TRBD2. With 3 bases clipped from V and 3 bases from J, the junction kept 4 bases outside the gene matches. The CDR3 is 16 amino acids. From germline, CDR1 is SGHRS and CDR2 YFSETQ. CDR3 amino acids: CASSSRTSGGKETQYF. The CDR3 nucleotides read TGCGCCAGCAGCTCCCGGACTAGCGGGGGGAAAGAGACCCAGTACTTC.

This clonotype appeared many times. The chain combines TRBV7-9 with TRBJ2-3, with D maybe TRBD2 (6 bases). The V gene's germline CDR1 is SEHNR and CDR2 FQNEAQ (reference sequence). V dropped 4 bases and J dropped 1 base, with 12 bases sitting between them. The CDR3 loop spans 15 amino acids. The chain's CDR3 is CASSSWPGGTDTQYF. Written as DNA, the CDR3 is TGTGCCAGCAGCTCGTGGCCGGGGGGCACAGATACGCAGTATTTT.